Below, one T cell receptor (beta chain) is given with its context. Authors' data handling: Amplification of reference gene primers provided the estimated nucleated cell counts. The table came from immunoSEQ multiplex PCR; TCRdb's copy has only in-frame clones and leaves some out. For V, J and clone size, that table is used; D and trimming come from the DNA. The sample holds about 54,000 clones, approximately 80% seen once. The data derive from a study of blood T cell repertoires in COVID-19. As for the study in general: Acute and convalescent COVID-19 samples came from the United States, Italy and Spain. T cells, B-cell-depleted T cells, or PBMCs supplied cDNA or gDNA.

The V gene end was trimmed by 6 bases and the J gene end by 3 bases; junction bases not matched to a gene: 2. CDR1 and CDR2 from the germline V gene are WSHSY and SAAADI. CDR3 length equals 14 residues. The chain carries TRBV10-2 and TRBJ1-3; 10 nucleotides align to TRBD1. Sequenced sample: peripheral blood. This sequence originates from an older woman with acute or convalescent COVID-19. CDR3 nucleotides: TGCGCCAGCAGCGGACAGGGGGTTGGAAACACCATATATTTT. Amino acid sequence: CASSGQGVGNTIYF.